This T cell receptor beta chain was found in a study of immune evolution from preneoplasia to lung adenocarcinoma. Whole-study results and caveats: Normal lung had highest clonality; later lesions appeared denser, more diverse.

Between the mid-2010s and the late 2010s, patients underwent resection in Japan or China. On this clone: Its antigen is still unknown.

Sequencing was performed with immunoSEQ multiplex PCR; in TCRdb, only in-frame clones are kept and a portion is missing. The repertoire holds around 5,000 clones, around three quarters seen once, with 7% to 10% in the top ten. The V gene's germline CDR1 is SGHRS and CDR2 YFSETQ. The CDR3 has 18 residues. V shed 0 bases and J 5 bases; nucleotides not matched to a gene: 5. Sequences were obtained from FFPE minimally invasive lung adenocarcinoma tissue. The sequence was collected from a person between 65 and 80 years old with lung adenocarcinoma. This sequence joins TRBV5-1 and TRBJ2-1, with 16 bases lining up with TRBD2. CDR3 DNA: TGCGCCAGCAGCTTGGTGGGACTAGCGGGGGGGTTGGACAATGAGCAGTTCTTC. This encodes CASSLVGLAGGLDNEQFF.